What follows is one T cell receptor beta chain and its context. No antigen is known for it. Blood samples, whole and unsorted for T cells, yielded the isolated total RNA. This entry is derived from a study of monozygotic twins with inflammatory bowel disease. TCRdb re-called the 5' RACE reads, yielding one record per CDR3 amino acid sequence without DNA. In all, the sample yields around 150,000 distinct CDR3 sequences. Germline V lookup: CDR1 SEHNR, CDR2 FQNEAQ (reference sequence). The CDR3 totals 17 residues. Regarding the study as a whole: IBD patients carried less diverse TCRbeta repertoires (inverse Simpson) than healthy co-twins. Concordant and discordant twins showed no difference in repertoire similarity, possibly from limited power.

Material: blood. This clonotype was obtained from a human donor with ulcerative colitis or Crohn's disease, or a healthy co-twin of an affected twin (not recorded which). The chain is built from TRBV7-9 and TRBJ2-7; as DNA is missing, the TRBD2 call by TCRdb cannot be tested. The CDR3 here is CASGDSSIAGVSYEQYF.